A single sample gave rise to the 30 T cell receptor beta chains below, sequenced in a study of shared clonotypes between healthy human individuals. Here immunoSEQ multiplex PCR was the method, and the copy in TCRdb shows in-frame clones only, minus some. The sample consists of approximately 1.1 million clones, 78% of them appearing once. The sequenced sample consisted of memory CD4+ T cells from PBMCs. The subset was: CD45RA-negative fraction. The receptors were gathered from a man in his late teens or twenties in good health. Some clones in this sample may be carry-over from other donors' samples.

The CDR3, as DNA: TGTGCCAGCAGCTCCAACAGGGGGCAGTGGGAAAAACTGTTTTTT. Residues: CASSSNRGQWEKLFF. The V gene is TRBV7-2, the J gene TRBJ1-4, with 9 bases lining up with TRBD1. The CDR3 consists of 15 residues. Unmatched junction bases numbered 8, after V lost 4 bases and J lost 8 bases. CDR1 is SGHTA, CDR2 FQGNSA, per germline.

The chain employs TRBV18 and TRBJ2-3, with 8 bases lining up with TRBD1. Germline V gives CDR1 KGHSH, CDR2 LQKENI. CDR3 length: 13 amino acids. V lost 6 bases to trimming and J lost 5 bases; unmatched junction nucleotides: 4. The CDR3 here is CASSLTGGDTQYF. The CDR3 DNA sequence: TGTGCCAGCTCCCTTACAGGGGGAGATACGCAGTATTTT.

The chain is built from TRBV28 and TRBJ1-3; D unclear. Per germline, CDR1 MDHEN and CDR2 SYDVKM. The CDR3 length is 16 residues. Trimming stripped 3 bases from V and 0 bases from J, with 12 bases between. CDR3 sequence reads: CASSFPRRVSGNTIYF. As DNA, the CDR3 is TGTGCCAGCAGTTTTCCCCGGCGAGTCTCTGGAAACACCATATATTTT. Complete variable domain (other parts from reference TRBV28 and TRBJ1-3): DVKVTQSSRYLVKRTGEKVFLECVQDMDHENMFWYRQDPGLGLRLIYFSYDVKMKEKGDIPEGYSVSREKKERFSLILESASTNQTSMYLCASSFPRRVSGNTIYFGEGSWLTVV.

For this clone: The sample holds other DNA sequences that translate to the same CDR3. This sequence joins TRBV28 and TRBJ1-5; D is uncertain. The CDR3 extends over 12 amino acids. V was clipped by 2 bases and J by 7 bases, with 6 bases between them. Germline V gene data show CDR1 as MDHEN and CDR2 as SYDVKM. DNA for the CDR3: TGTGCCAGCAGTTTAAGACGCCAGCCCCAGCATTTT. This encodes CASSLRRQPQHF.

Comments on this clone: At one boundary the junction diverges from the germline segment, which might be a read error. The CDR3: CASSLAGGSQETQYF. In nucleotides, the CDR3 is TGTGCCAGCAGCCTAGCGGGAGGTAGCCAAGAGACCCAGTACTTC. The chain employs TRBV7-9 and TRBJ2-5; TRBD2 aligns across 11 bases. The CDR3 covers 15 residues. Germline values: CDR1 SEHNR, CDR2 FQNEAQ (reference sequence).

V is TRBV5-1 and J is TRBJ2-2; D possibly corresponds to TRBD1 (5 bases). The germline gives CDR1 SGHRS, CDR2 YFSETQ. The CDR3 has 16 amino acids. Trimming took off 2 bases at V and 2 bases at J, with 13 bases between the two ends. CDR3 protein: CASSFAADTNTGELFF. As DNA, the CDR3 is TGCGCCAGCAGCTTTGCGGCGGACACCAACACCGGGGAGCTGTTTTTT. The variable domain in full, completed from reference TRBV5-1 and TRBJ2-2, reads KAGVTQTPRYLIKTRGQQVTLSCSPISGHRSVSWYQQTPGQGLQFLFEYFSETQRNKGNFPGRFSGRQFSNSRSEMNVSTLELGDSALYLCASSFAADTNTGELFFGEGSRLTVL.

The chain carries TRBV4-1 and TRBJ1-2, with D possibly being TRBD1 (6 bases). The CDR3 sequence is 18 residues long. Trimming shortened V by 1 base and J by 0 bases, and 18 bases separated the two germline ends. The germline V gene encodes CDR1 MGHRA and CDR2 YSYEKL. The chain's CDR3 is CASSQGQDSWTPNYGYTF. In DNA, the CDR3 is TGCGCCAGCAGCCAAGGCCAGGACAGTTGGACGCCTAACTATGGCTACACCTTC.

This CDR3 reads CSVERSTDTQYF. In nucleotides, the CDR3 is TGCAGCGTTGAACGAAGCACAGATACGCAGTATTTT. The J gene is TRBJ2-3, the V gene TRBV29-1; no reliable D call. Trimming removed 2 bases at V and 0 bases at J, with 3 bases between. Per germline, CDR1 SQVTM and CDR2 ANQGSEA. The CDR3 extends over 12 amino acids.

This chain links TRBV12-2 with TRBJ1-5; the table's D call TRBD1 went unverified against the DNA. TRBV12-2 represents a pseudogene. The CDR3 has 14 amino acids. The CDR3 nucleotides are TGTGCAAGTCGCGACAGGGGCCGAAATCAGCCCCAGCATTTT. Protein product: CASRDRGRNQPQHF.

The CDR3 DNA is TGTGCCAGCGGGGGCGTAGGGCGGGCGAACGAGCAGTACTTC. Translated: CASGGVGRANEQYF. The chain joins TRBV28 to TRBJ2-7; TRBD1 is a possible D gene (6 bases). Looked up from germline, CDR1 is MDHEN and CDR2 is SYDVKM. Trimming left V 8 bases short and J 5 bases short, with 19 bases between. This CDR3 region has 14 residues.

As regards this clone: Other DNA sequences in this specimen translate into the identical CDR3. The gene calls are TRBV28 and TRBJ2-7; no clear D gene. The CDR3 sequence is 13 residues long. Germline V gives CDR1 MDHEN, CDR2 SYDVKM. Trimming stripped 5 bases from V and 10 bases from J, with 18 bases between. CDR3: CASSVLVLGEQYF. CDR3 nucleotide sequence: TGTGCCAGCAGTGTTCTAGTGCTGGGCGAACAGTACTTC.

Comment on this clone: The sample contains more than one DNA sequence encoding this CDR3. The CDR3 protein is CASSFRANYGYTF. CDR3 nucleotides: TGTGCCAGCAGTTTCCGGGCTAACTATGGCTACACCTTC. The chain combines TRBV28 with TRBJ1-2; D ambiguous. This CDR3 comprises 13 residues. Germline-derived CDR1 and CDR2 are MDHEN and SYDVKM. V was clipped by 3 bases and J by 0 bases, with 5 bases between them.

In the case of this clone: This clone may be a read error of a much larger clone one base away. The CDR3 protein is CASSFRDSSYEQYF. CDR3 bases: TGTGCCAGCAGCTTCCGGGACAGCTCCTACGAGCAGTACTTC. The chain employs TRBV11-2 and TRBJ2-7, with TRBD1 matching 7 bases. The CDR3 spans 14 residues. Germline V lookup: CDR1 SGHAT, CDR2 FQNNGV. Trimming at V came to 3 bases and at J to 0 bases, leaving 2 bases not matched to a gene. The full variable domain, completed using reference TRBV11-2 and TRBJ2-7, is EAGVAQSPRYKIIEKRQSVAFWCNPISGHATLYWYQQILGQGPKLLIQFQNNGVVDDSQLPKDRFSAERLKGVDSTLKIQPAKLEDSAVYLCASSFRDSSYEQYFGPGTRLTVT.

This rearrangement joins TRBV15 to TRBJ1-1, with D possibly being TRBD1 (6 bases). The germline V and J ends were trimmed by 5 bases and 4 bases, with 14 bases remaining between them. This CDR3 spans 14 amino acids. CDR1 and CDR2 from the germline V gene are LNHNV and YYDKDF (reference sequence). DNA of the CDR3: TGTGCCACCAGCCCTCGGCAGGGGAGCACTGAAGCTTTCTTT. It yields the protein CATSPRQGSTEAFF.

The CDR3 coding sequence is TGTGCCAGCAGTGATAGACCCCAGGGACGCGCCTACGAGCAGTACTTC. It translates to CASSDRPQGRAYEQYF. The chain carries TRBV6-1 and TRBJ2-7; D is possibly TRBD1 or TRBD2 (5 bases each). V was cut by 3 bases and J by 2 bases, with 17 bases left in between. This CDR3 has 16 amino acids. Germline V gene data show CDR1 as MNHNS and CDR2 as SASEGT.

The V gene is TRBV27, the J gene TRBJ2-1, with D maybe TRBD2 (5 bases). Trimming stripped 2 bases from V and 0 bases from J, with 14 bases between. Germline lookup yields CDR1 MNHEY and CDR2 SMNVEV (reference sequence). The CDR3 covers 17 residues. CDR3 nucleotides: TGTGCCAGCAGTTTAGAAAAGACGGGAAGCTCCTACAATGAGCAGTTCTTC. Protein product: CASSLEKTGSSYNEQFF.

The gene calls are TRBV7-8 and TRBJ2-7; TRBD2 aligns across 8 bases. This CDR3 spans 16 amino acids. V was clipped by 5 bases and J by 0 bases; unmatched bases: 9. Germline CDR1 reads SGHVS; CDR2 reads FQNEAQ. Written as DNA, the CDR3 is TGTGCCAGCAGCCTCGGAACGGGAGGGCCCTCCTACGAGCAGTACTTC. It translates to CASSLGTGGPSYEQYF.

The chain links TRBV5-4 to TRBJ1-1; D is undetermined. The CDR3 is made up of 16 amino acids. Germline lookup yields CDR1 SGHNT and CDR2 YYREEE (reference sequence). Trimming shortened V by 4 bases and J by 4 bases, and 20 bases separated the two germline ends. The chain's CDR3 is CASSPVVGQTPTEAFF. CDR3 nucleotide sequence: TGTGCCAGCAGCCCCGTTGTTGGCCAGACTCCCACTGAAGCTTTCTTT.

V and J are TRBV27 and TRBJ1-5, with D perhaps matching TRBD1 (5 bases). Trimming removed 6 bases at V and 3 bases at J, with 15 bases between. CDR1 and CDR2 (germline): MNHEY, SMNVEV (reference sequence). CDR3 length equals 15 residues. For the CDR3, the DNA is TGTGCCAGCAGCCAGGGATGGGGACCCAATCAGCCCCAGCATTTT. Its translation: CASSQGWGPNQPQHF.

The chain carries TRBV25-1 and TRBJ1-4; 10 bases match TRBD1. The J segment lost 7 bases and the V segment lost 3 bases, leaving 5 bases of the junction unmatched. CDR1 is MGHDK, CDR2 SYGVNS, per germline. The CDR3 sequence is 15 residues long. This CDR3 is CASSDPGTGVEKLFF. The DNA of the CDR3 is TGTGCCAGCAGTGACCCCGGGACAGGGGTTGAAAAACTGTTTTTT.

The J gene is TRBJ1-2, the V gene TRBV6-6; D gene ambiguous. This CDR3 region has 11 residues. Trimming shortened V by 2 bases and J by 2 bases, and 0 bases separated the two germline ends. Germline-derived CDR1 and CDR2 are MNHNY and SVGAGI (reference sequence). The CDR3 spells CASSYNYGYTF. CDR3 DNA sequence: TGTGCCAGCAGTTACAACTATGGCTACACCTTC.

This rearrangement joins TRBV7-9 to TRBJ1-5; 8 bases fit TRBD1. Germline assignment: CDR1 SEHNR and CDR2 FQNEAQ (reference sequence). The trim removed 5 bases at V and 7 bases at J, leaving 7 bases unmatched. The CDR3 is 14 amino acids. CDR3 region: CASSLGQGWQPQHF. The CDR3 DNA sequence: TGTGCCAGCAGCCTTGGACAGGGCTGGCAGCCCCAGCATTTT. Variable domain in full (rest from reference TRBV7-9 and TRBJ1-5): DTGVSQNPRHKITKRGQNVTFRCDPISEHNRLYWYRQTLGQGPEFLTYFQNEAQLEKSRLLSDRFSAERPKGSFSTLEIQRTEQGDSAMYLCASSLGQGWQPQHFGDGTRLSIL.

This rearrangement joins TRBV5-1 to TRBJ2-5; D is undetermined. V was pared by 0 bases and J by 5 bases, with 14 bases between. The CDR3 length is 15 residues. CDR1 SGHRS and CDR2 YFSETQ come from the germline V gene. The CDR3 loop reads CASSLDPYSRETQYF. DNA for the CDR3: TGCGCCAGCAGCTTGGACCCCTACTCAAGGGAGACCCAGTACTTC.

The chain links TRBV7-7 to TRBJ2-7; D is undetermined. The V end lost 5 bases, the J end lost 6 bases, and 17 bases lay between the germline ends. The CDR3 runs to 14 residues. In germline, CDR1 is SSHAT, CDR2 FNYEAQ (reference sequence). CDR3: CASSPRPDTGEQYF. CDR3 DNA sequence: TGTGCCAGCAGCCCGCGGCCGGATACTGGCGAGCAGTACTTC.

The CDR3 reads CATQTSVTNTGELFF. CDR3 DNA: TGCGCCACACAGACTAGCGTCACTAACACCGGGGAGCTGTTTTTT. The chain is built from TRBV5-1 and TRBJ2-2, with TRBD2 matching 8 bases. Unmatched junction bases numbered 9, after V lost 9 bases and J lost 2 bases. Germline V CDR1 and CDR2: SGHRS, YFSETQ. This CDR3 has 15 residues.

The genes are TRBV5-8 and TRBJ1-2; D is undetermined. CDR1 is SGHTS, CDR2 YDEGEE, per germline. V was cut by 4 bases and J by 4 bases, with 23 bases left in between. The CDR3 has 17 amino acids. The DNA of the CDR3 is TGTGCCAGCAGCCGAACGTTCGGGCAGGCATCGGGCTATGGCTACACCTTC. As protein: CASSRTFGQASGYGYTF.

The DNA for the CDR3 is TGTGCCAGCAGTGAAGGGGCTAGCGGGAGGGCCGGTAGGACCCAGTACTTC. It encodes CASSEGASGRAGRTQYF. The gene calls are TRBV2 and TRBJ2-5; 12 bases match TRBD2. The CDR3 has 17 amino acids. Looked up from germline, CDR1 is SNHLY and CDR2 is FYNNEI. V shed 1 base, J shed 7 bases, and the junction held 10 bases outside the gene matches.

The chain recombines TRBV15 with TRBJ1-4; possibly TRBD1 for D (6 bases). The CDR3 contains 16 residues. Between the trimmed V and J ends, which lost 3 bases and 0 bases, there was a span of 11 bases. Germline V lookup: CDR1 LNHNV, CDR2 YYDKDF (reference sequence). CDR3 DNA sequence: TGTGCCACCAGCAGGCCGAGGGGGGCAACTAATGAAAAACTGTTTTTT. Translated: CATSRPRGATNEKLFF.

The J gene is TRBJ1-2, the V gene TRBV28; D is undetermined. The CDR3 is 12 residues long. The germline V gene encodes CDR1 MDHEN and CDR2 SYDVKM. Trimming removed 9 bases from V and 0 bases from J, with 8 bases in between. As DNA, the CDR3 is TGTGCCAGTCACGTGTCTAACTATGGCTACACCTTC. It codes for CASHVSNYGYTF.

V and J are TRBV5-1 and TRBJ1-4; perhaps TRBD1 as D (6 bases). Between the trimmed V and J ends, which lost 6 bases and 0 bases, there was a span of 12 bases. CDR3 size: 15 residues. The germline CDR1 and CDR2 sequences are SGHRS and YFSETQ. CDR3 protein: CASTDTGTTNEKLFF. In nucleotides, the CDR3 is TGCGCCAGCACGGATACAGGGACAACTAATGAAAAACTGTTTTTT.